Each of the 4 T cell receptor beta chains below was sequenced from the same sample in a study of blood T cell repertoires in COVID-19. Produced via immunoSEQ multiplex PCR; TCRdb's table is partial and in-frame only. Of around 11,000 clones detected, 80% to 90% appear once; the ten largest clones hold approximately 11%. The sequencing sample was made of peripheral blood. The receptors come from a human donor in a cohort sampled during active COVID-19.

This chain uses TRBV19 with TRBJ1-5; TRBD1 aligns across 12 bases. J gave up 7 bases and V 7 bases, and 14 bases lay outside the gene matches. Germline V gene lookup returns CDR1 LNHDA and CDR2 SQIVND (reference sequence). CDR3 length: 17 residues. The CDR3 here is CASKDSPGQGAGQPQHF. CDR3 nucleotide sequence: TGTGCCAGTAAGGACTCCCCGGGACAGGGGGCCGGACAGCCCCAGCATTTT.

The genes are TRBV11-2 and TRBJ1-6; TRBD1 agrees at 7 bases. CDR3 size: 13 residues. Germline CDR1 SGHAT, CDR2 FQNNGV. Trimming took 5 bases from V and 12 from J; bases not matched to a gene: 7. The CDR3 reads CASSRGTDLPLHF. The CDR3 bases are TGTGCCAGCAGCCGCGGGACAGACTTACCCCTCCACTTT.

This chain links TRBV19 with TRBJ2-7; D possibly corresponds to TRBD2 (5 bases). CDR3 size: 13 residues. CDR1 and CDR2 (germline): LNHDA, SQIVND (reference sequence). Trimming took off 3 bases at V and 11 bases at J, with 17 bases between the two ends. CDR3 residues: CASSMGPGVGEYF. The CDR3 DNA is TGTGCCAGTAGTATGGGTCCCGGGGTCGGCGAGTACTTC.

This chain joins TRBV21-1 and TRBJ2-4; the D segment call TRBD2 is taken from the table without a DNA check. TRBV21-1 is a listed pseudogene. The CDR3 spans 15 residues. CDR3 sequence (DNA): TGTGCCAGCAGAAGGCGGAGGGTGTCCAAAAACATTCAGTACTTC. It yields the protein CASRRRRVSKNIQYF.